A selection of T cell receptor beta chains follows, all from one sample in a study of CD8+ T cells in alopecia areata. TCRdb's copy holds only in-frame clones and misses some; the assay was immunoSEQ multiplex PCR. The repertoire consists of 200,000 or so clones, with 50% to 60% occurring once and the leading ten covering 0.4% to 0.55%. The sequencing here drew on CD4+ T cells sorted from blood, taken at week 0. The receptors shown here come from a human donor with alopecia areata. The CDR3 runs from the conserved cysteine through the conserved F or W. The D gene is left open where the match is weak.

d_call,v_call,j_call,cdr3_aa
.,TRBV30,TRBJ1-4,CAWSVRVEKLFF
.,TRBV10-3,TRBJ1-4,CAISESIFDEKLFF
TRBD1,TRBV9,TRBJ2-3,CASSVAAGGSGDTQYF
TRBD1,TRBV5-5,TRBJ2-7,CASSPRQGGFHEQYF
.,TRBV29-1,TRBJ2-1,CSVSAGFIGGNEQFF
TRBD2,TRBV29-1,TRBJ2-7,CSVLTQREGGYEQYF
.,TRBV6-6,TRBJ1-2,CASMGDPVYGYTF
TRBD2,TRBV27,TRBJ2-5,CASSSLRSLAGFEETQYF
.,TRBV29-1,TRBJ2-2,CSHQGRRTGELFF
.,TRBV30,TRBJ2-1,CAWTTGPEQFF
.,TRBV11-1,TRBJ2-7,CASSPQGSFPTYEQYF
TRBD2,TRBV30,TRBJ2-3,CASDGLAGDTDTQYF
TRBD2,TRBV5-4,TRBJ2-5,CASSLGLAGVQETQYF
TRBD2,TRBV7-9,TRBJ2-1,CASSLVPGLAGTEQFF
TRBD1,TRBV7-9,TRBJ1-1,CASSLGTGWNTEAFF
.,TRBV29-1,TRBJ1-5,CSGSLSLDPNQPQHF
.,TRBV29-1,TRBJ1-1,CSVQVGLNTEAFF
.,TRBV5-4,TRBJ2-7,CASSWGTDGRDEQYF
.,TRBV29-1,TRBJ2-3,CSVEVRTDTQYF
TRBD1,TRBV30,TRBJ1-4,CAWKMTGGDEKLFF
TRBD2,TRBV4-1,TRBJ2-7,CASSQAGLAAYEQYF
.,TRBV29-1,TRBJ2-7,CSGAGLGYEQYF
.,TRBV29-1,TRBJ2-1,CSAPGAVLGINEQFF
.,TRBV30,TRBJ1-3,CAWSPGGNTIYF
TRBD1,TRBV5-1,TRBJ1-1,CASKLTGPNTEAFF
TRBD1,TRBV20-1,TRBJ2-7,CSATTGGPQYF
.,TRBV7-2,TRBJ2-7,CASSPPSYEQYF
TRBD1,TRBV6-1,TRBJ1-2,CASSDAGLTGVYGYTF
.,TRBV7-9,TRBJ1-2,CASSFTGPSGYTF
.,TRBV29-1,TRBJ2-5,CSGRGTETQYF